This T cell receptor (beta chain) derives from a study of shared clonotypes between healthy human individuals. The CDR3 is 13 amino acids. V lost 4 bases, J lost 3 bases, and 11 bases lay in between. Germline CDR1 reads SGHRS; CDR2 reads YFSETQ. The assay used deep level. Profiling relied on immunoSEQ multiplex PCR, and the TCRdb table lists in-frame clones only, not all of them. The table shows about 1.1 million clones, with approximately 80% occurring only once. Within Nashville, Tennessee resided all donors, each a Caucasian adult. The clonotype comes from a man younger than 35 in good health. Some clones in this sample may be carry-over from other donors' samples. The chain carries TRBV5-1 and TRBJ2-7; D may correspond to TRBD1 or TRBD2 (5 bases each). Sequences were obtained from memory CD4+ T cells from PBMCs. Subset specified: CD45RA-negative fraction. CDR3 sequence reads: CASSGDGGYEQYF. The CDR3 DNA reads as TGCGCCAGCAGCGGGGACGGTGGCTACGAGCAGTACTTC.